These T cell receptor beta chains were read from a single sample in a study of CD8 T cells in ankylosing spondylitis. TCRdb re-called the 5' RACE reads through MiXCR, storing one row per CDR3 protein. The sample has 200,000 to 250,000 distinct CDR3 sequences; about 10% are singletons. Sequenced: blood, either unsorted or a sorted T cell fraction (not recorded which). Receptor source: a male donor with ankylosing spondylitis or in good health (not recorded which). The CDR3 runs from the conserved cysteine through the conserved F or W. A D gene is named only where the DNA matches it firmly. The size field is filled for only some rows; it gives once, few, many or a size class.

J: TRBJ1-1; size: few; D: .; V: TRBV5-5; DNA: TGTGCCAGCAGCTTATACTCTAGCACTGAAGCTTTCTTT; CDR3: CASSLYSSTEAFF
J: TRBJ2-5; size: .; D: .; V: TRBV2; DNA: TGTGCCAGCAGTGGACAGAGCGAGACCCAGTACTTC; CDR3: CASSGQSETQYF
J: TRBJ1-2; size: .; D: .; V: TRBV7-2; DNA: TGTGCCAGCAGCTTACTTCCATCGTCGGGCTACACCTTC; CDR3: CASSLLPSSGYTF
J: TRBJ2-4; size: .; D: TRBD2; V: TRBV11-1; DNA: TGTGCCAGCAGCACCCCGGGGGGAGCCCAACTAGCCAAAAACATTCAGTACTTC; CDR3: CASSTPGGAQLAKNIQYF
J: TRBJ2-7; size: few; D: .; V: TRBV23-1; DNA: TGCGCCAGCAGTCAAGGGACTCCCCCCACCTACGAGCAGTACTTC; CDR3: CASSQGTPPTYEQYF
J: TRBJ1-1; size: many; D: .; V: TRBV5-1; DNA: TGCGCCAGCACCGACCCAGAACAGGATGAAGCTTTCTTT; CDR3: CASTDPEQDEAFF
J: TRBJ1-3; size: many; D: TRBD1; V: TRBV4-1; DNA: TGCGCCAGCAGTATTGGACAGGGGGGAAACACCATATATTTT; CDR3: CASSIGQGGNTIYF
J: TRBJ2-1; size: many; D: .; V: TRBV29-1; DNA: TGCAGCGTTGCTGGAGGGGGGTCGCACAATGAGCAGTTCTTC; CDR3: CSVAGGGSHNEQFF
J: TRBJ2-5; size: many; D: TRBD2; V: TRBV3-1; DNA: TGTGCCAGCAGCCAATGGGGCGGGGGGGCCCAAGAGACCCAGTACTTC; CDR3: CASSQWGGGAQETQYF
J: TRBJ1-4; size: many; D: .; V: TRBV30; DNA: TGTGCCTGGAGGTATAATGAAAAACTGTTTTTT; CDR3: CAWRYNEKLFF
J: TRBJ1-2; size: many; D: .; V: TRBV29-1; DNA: TGCAGCGTTGAGCTACCAAAGAACTATGGCTACACCTTC; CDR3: CSVELPKNYGYTF
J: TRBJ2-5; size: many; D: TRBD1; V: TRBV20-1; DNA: TGCAGTGCCCCCCGGACAGGGGGCCCTCAAGAGACCCAGTACTTC; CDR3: CSAPRTGGPQETQYF
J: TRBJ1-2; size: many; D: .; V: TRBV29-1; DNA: TGCAGCGCCCTGATGGAGGGTGGCTACACCTTC; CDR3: CSALMEGGYTF
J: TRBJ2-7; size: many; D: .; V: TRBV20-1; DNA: TGCAGTGCTAGAGACTTAAGGAGCTCCTACGAGCAGTACTTC; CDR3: CSARDLRSSYEQYF
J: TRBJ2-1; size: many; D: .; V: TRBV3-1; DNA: TGTGCCAGCAGCCGGCCCGGGGCCAACAATGAGCAGTTCTTC; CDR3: CASSRPGANNEQFF
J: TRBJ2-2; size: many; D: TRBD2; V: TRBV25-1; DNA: TGTGCCAGCAGAGCCGGGACTATGGAGCTGTTTTTT; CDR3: CASRAGTMELFF
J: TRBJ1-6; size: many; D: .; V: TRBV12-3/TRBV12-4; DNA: TGTGCCAGCAGGGAAGGCGGGGGTGTTAGAGGATCACCCCTCCACTTT; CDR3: CASREGGGVRGSPLHF
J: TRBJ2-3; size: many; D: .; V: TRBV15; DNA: TGTGCCACCAGCAGAAGGCCCGGCGGCGTCCGCACAGATACGCAGTATTTT; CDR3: CATSRRPGGVRTDTQYF
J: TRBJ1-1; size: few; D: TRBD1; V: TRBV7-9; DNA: TGTGCCAGCAGCCCAGGACAGGGAACCTTAATGAACACTGAAGCTTTCTTT; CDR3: CASSPGQGTLMNTEAFF
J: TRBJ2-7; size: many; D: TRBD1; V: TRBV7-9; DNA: TGTGCCAGCAGCTACCAGGGGGCTGGCTACGAGCAGTACTTC; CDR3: CASSYQGAGYEQYF
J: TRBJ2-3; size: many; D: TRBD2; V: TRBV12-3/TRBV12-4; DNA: TGTGCCAGCAGTTTAGGCCCCGCGGGAGGGATGGCAGATACGCAGTATTTT; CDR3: CASSLGPAGGMADTQYF
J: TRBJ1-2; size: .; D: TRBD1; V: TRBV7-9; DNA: TGTGCCAGTAACCGGGACAGATCTGGCTACACCTTC; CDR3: CASNRDRSGYTF
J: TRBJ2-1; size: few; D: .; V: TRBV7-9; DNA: TGTGCCAGCAGAAATCGACAGGGAGGGTTCAATGAGCAGTTCTTC; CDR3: CASRNRQGGFNEQFF
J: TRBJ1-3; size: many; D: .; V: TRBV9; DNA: TGTGCCAGCAGCCCAGGGGTCCCCTTCTCTGGAAACACCATATATTTT; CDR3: CASSPGVPFSGNTIYF
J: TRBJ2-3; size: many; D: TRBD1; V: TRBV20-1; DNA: TGCAGTGCCAAACAGGGGGCTGGGACAGATACGCAGTATTTT; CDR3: CSAKQGAGTDTQYF
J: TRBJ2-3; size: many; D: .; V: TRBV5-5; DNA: TGTGCCAGCAGCTTAGCGGAGAGGGCAGATACGCAGTATTTT; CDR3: CASSLAERADTQYF
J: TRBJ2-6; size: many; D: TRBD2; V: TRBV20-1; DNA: TGCAGTGCTAGATCATTAGCGGGGGGCACTGGGGCCAACGTCCTGACTTTC; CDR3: CSARSLAGGTGANVLTF
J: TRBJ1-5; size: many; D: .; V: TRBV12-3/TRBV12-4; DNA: TGTGCCACCCAAAGGGGGGCTAAGCCCCAGCATTTT; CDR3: CATQRGAKPQHF
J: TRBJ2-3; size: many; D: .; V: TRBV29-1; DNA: TGCAGCGTGGACCGTAGCACAGATACGCAGTATTTT; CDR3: CSVDRSTDTQYF
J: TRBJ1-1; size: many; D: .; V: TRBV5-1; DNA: TGCGCCAGCTTTGTGGGGGGTTTGAACACTGAAGCTTTCTTT; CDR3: CASFVGGLNTEAFF
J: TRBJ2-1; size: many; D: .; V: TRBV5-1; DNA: TGCGCCAGCAGCTTGACGGCTACCCCCAATGAGCAGTTCTTC; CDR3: CASSLTATPNEQFF
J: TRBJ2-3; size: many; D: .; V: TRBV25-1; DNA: TGTGCCAGCAGGGGAGATACGCAGTATTTT; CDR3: CASRGDTQYF
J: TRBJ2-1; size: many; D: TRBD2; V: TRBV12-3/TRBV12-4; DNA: TGTGCCAGCAGTTTGCTAGCGGGGTCCTACAATGAGCAGTTCTTC; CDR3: CASSLLAGSYNEQFF
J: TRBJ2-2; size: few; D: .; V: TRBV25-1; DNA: TGTGCCAGCAGCCGGGACGCCCTGACCGGGGAGCTGTTTTTT; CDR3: CASSRDALTGELFF
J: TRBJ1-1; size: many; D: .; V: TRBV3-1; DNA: TGTGCCAGCAGCCAGGGACACAACACTGAAGCTTTCTTT; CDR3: CASSQGHNTEAFF
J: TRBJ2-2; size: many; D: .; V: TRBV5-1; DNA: TGCGCCAGCAGCTTGGCAGGGGACACCGGGGAGCTGTTTTTT; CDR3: CASSLAGDTGELFF
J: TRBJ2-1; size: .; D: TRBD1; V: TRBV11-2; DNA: TGTGCCAGCAGCTTAGGAGGGGGCGCCAGCTCCTACAATGAGCAGTTCTTC; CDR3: CASSLGGGASSYNEQFF
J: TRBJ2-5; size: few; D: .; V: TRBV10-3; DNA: TGTGCCATCAGTGAACTAGGGGAAGAGACCCAGTACTTC; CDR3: CAISELGEETQYF
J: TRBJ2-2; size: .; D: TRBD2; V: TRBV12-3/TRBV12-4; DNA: TGTGCCAGCAGTCCGAGGACTAGCGGGAGGTTCGGGGAGCTGTTTTTT; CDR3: CASSPRTSGRFGELFF
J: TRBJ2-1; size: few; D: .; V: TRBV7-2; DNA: TGTGCCAGCAGCTTAGTGGTCTTTAACAATGAGCAGTTCTTC; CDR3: CASSLVVFNNEQFF
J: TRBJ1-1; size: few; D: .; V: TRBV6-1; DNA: TGTGCCAGCAAAAAGTTTTATGGTGGGGGGACGAACACTGAAGCTTTCTTT; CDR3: CASKKFYGGGTNTEAFF
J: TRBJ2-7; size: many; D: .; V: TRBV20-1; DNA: TGCAGTGCCAGCCCCCTGGACAGCGTGAGCTCCTACGAGCAGTACTTC; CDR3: CSASPLDSVSSYEQYF
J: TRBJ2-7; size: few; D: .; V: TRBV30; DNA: TGTGCCTGGAATACGGGATCCGGCGAGCAGTACTTC; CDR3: CAWNTGSGEQYF
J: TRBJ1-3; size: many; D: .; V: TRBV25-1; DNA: TGTGCCAGCAGTGCCCGTGACAGCTTCTCTGGAAACACCATATATTTT; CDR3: CASSARDSFSGNTIYF
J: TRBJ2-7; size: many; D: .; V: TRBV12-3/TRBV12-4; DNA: TGTGCCAGCAGTGCGGGTCTTAGGACCCACGAGCAGTACTTC; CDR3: CASSAGLRTHEQYF
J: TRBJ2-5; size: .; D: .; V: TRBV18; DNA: TGTGCCAGCTCACCAAATTTGGAGGAGACCCAGTACTTC; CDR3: CASSPNLEETQYF